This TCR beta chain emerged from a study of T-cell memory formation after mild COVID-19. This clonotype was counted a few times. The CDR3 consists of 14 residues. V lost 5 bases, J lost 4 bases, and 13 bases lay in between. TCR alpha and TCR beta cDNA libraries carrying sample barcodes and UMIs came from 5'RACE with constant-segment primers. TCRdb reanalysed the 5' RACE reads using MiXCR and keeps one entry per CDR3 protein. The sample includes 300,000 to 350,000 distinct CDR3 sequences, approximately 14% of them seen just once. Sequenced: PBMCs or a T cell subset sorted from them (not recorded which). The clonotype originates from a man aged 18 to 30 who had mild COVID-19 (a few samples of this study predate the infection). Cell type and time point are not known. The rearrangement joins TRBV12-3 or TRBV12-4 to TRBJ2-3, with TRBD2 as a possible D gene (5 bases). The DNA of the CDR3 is TGTGCCAGCAGTCGTACCGGGGTCCCAGATACGCAGTATTTT. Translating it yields CASSRTGVPDTQYF.